Listed below are T cell receptor beta chains from one sample, sequenced in a study of blood T cell repertoires in COVID-19. Libraries were prepared by immunoSEQ multiplex PCR; TCRdb keeps only in-frame clonotypes and omits some of them. The sample has around 170,000 clones; 84% are singletons. Input material: PBMCs or T cells enriched from blood (not recorded which). Receptor source: a woman aged 50 to 60 who had recovered from COVID-19. The CDR3 runs from the conserved cysteine through the conserved F or W. The D gene is left open where the match is weak. Clone size is not always given. Where it is, it says once, few, many or a class for expanded clones.

clone_size | cdr3_length | j_call | d_call | v_call | cdr3_aa | cdr3_nt
few | 14 | TRBJ1-5 | NA | TRBV28 | CASTQDSLRRPQHF | TGTGCCAGCACCCAGGACAGCCTGAGAAGGCCCCAGCATTTT
NA | 16 | TRBJ1-6 | NA | TRBV27 | CASRPGGATYNSPLHF | TGTGCCAGCAGGCCTGGGGGGGCGACCTATAATTCACCCCTCCACTTT
NA | 15 | TRBJ2-7 | NA | TRBV6-5 | CASSISTVAPYEQYF | TGTGCCAGCAGCATTAGCACTGTCGCCCCATACGAGCAGTACTTC
NA | 13 | TRBJ1-2 | NA | TRBV20-1 | CSASPELPRGYTF | TGCAGTGCTAGTCCGGAACTACCCCGGGGCTACACCTTC
NA | 14 | TRBJ1-2 | TRBD1 | TRBV7-9 | CASSSEGQGYGYTF | TGTGCCAGCAGCTCCGAGGGACAGGGGTATGGCTACACCTTC
NA | 14 | TRBJ2-2 | TRBD1 | TRBV6-5 | CASRWDRNTGELFF | TGTGCCAGCAGATGGGACAGGAACACCGGGGAGCTGTTTTTT
few | 16 | TRBJ2-7 | TRBD2 | TRBV5-1 | CASRGLAGVGSYEQYF | TGCGCCAGCAGAGGACTAGCGGGAGTAGGGTCCTACGAGCAGTACTTC
NA | 15 | TRBJ1-6 | NA | TRBV21-1 | CASSDGDSSRSPLHF | TGTGCCAGCAGCGATGGGGACTCCTCAAGGTCACCCCTCCACTTT
NA | 14 | TRBJ1-1 | NA | TRBV6-5 | CASRTRTELGEAFF | TGTGCCAGTAGAACCCGGACAGAACTGGGTGAAGCTTTCTTT
NA | 14 | TRBJ1-1 | TRBD1 | TRBV7-8 | CASSFVGQGVEAFF | TGTGCCAGCAGCTTTGTTGGACAGGGGGTTGAAGCTTTCTTT
NA | 15 | TRBJ1-3 | TRBD1 | TRBV5-1 | CASSSGQVSGNTIYF | TGCGCCAGCAGCTCGGGACAGGTTTCTGGAAACACCATATATTTT
once | 13 | TRBJ2-1 | NA | TRBV12-3/TRBV12-4 | CASSRPYPGEQFF | TGTGCCAGCAGTCGACCTTATCCGGGGGAGCAGTTCTTC
once | 18 | TRBJ2-2 | TRBD1 | TRBV4-1 | CASSQGTGVKVDTGELFF | TGCGCCAGCAGCCAAGGGACAGGGGTAAAGGTGGACACCGGGGAGCTGTTTTTT
NA | 17 | TRBJ1-1 | TRBD1 | TRBV19 | CASRTLDRAKGATEAFF | TGTGCCAGTCGTACCTTGGACAGGGCCAAGGGTGCGACTGAAGCTTTCTTT
NA | 18 | TRBJ2-5 | TRBD2 | TRBV19 | CASSTTHRGLAGYETQYF | TGTGCCAGTAGCACCACTCACCGTGGGCTAGCGGGGTACGAGACCCAGTACTTC
NA | 13 | TRBJ1-1 | NA | TRBV7-9 | CASSLRGAGEAFF | TGTGCCAGCAGCTTAAGAGGTGCGGGTGAAGCTTTCTTT
NA | 15 | TRBJ1-1 | TRBD1 | TRBV7-2 | CASSLAPGQGTEAFF | TGTGCCAGCAGCTTAGCGCCCGGACAGGGGACTGAAGCTTTCTTT
NA | 14 | TRBJ2-1 | TRBD2 | TRBV9 | CASSVLAGWNEQFF | TGTGCCAGCAGCGTACTAGCGGGATGGAATGAGCAGTTCTTC
NA | 15 | TRBJ2-1 | TRBD1 | TRBV5-1 | CASSSGQGGVNEQFF | TGCGCCAGCAGCTCGGGACAGGGGGGTGTCAATGAGCAGTTCTTC
NA | 18 | TRBJ1-6 | TRBD1 | TRBV27 | CASSSRGTATSYNSPLHF | TGTGCCAGCAGTTCACGCGGGACAGCGACCTCCTATAATTCACCCCTCCACTTT
NA | 15 | TRBJ1-1 | NA | TRBV5-1 | CASSLAQLSRGEAFF | TGCGCCAGCAGCTTGGCTCAGTTATCCCGGGGTGAAGCTTTCTTT
NA | 13 | TRBJ1-1 | NA | TRBV28 | CASSPPTATEAFF | TGTGCCAGCAGCCCCCCAACTGCCACTGAAGCTTTCTTT
NA | 11 | TRBJ2-1 | TRBD2 | TRBV28 | CASRLAGVLFF | TGTGCCAGCAGATTAGCGGGAGTACTGTTCTTC
NA | 13 | TRBJ1-2 | NA | TRBV28 | CASSSGLVYGYTF | TGTGCCAGCAGTTCAGGACTGGTCTATGGCTACACCTTC
NA | 14 | TRBJ1-5 | NA | TRBV7-9 | CASSAGYSNQPQHF | TGTGCCAGCTCGGCGGGGTATAGCAATCAGCCCCAGCATTTT
NA | 15 | TRBJ1-1 | TRBD1 | TRBV18 | CASSPGTGGLTEAFF | TGTGCCAGCTCACCGGGGACAGGGGGCTTAACTGAAGCTTTCTTT
NA | 14 | TRBJ1-1 | TRBD1 | TRBV19 | CASQFTGGVGEAFF | TGTGCCAGTCAATTCACAGGGGGAGTGGGTGAAGCTTTCTTT
few | 10 | TRBJ1-1 | NA | TRBV11-2 | CASSPTEAFF | TGTGCCAGCAGCCCGACAGAAGCTTTCTTT
few | 14 | TRBJ2-7 | TRBD2 | TRBV6-5 | CASTKPGGAYEQYF | TGTGCCAGCACCAAGCCCGGGGGGGCCTACGAGCAGTACTTC
NA | 14 | TRBJ2-3 | NA | TRBV27 | CASSFVAPTDTQYF | TGTGCCAGCAGTTTTGTGGCCCCCACAGATACGCAGTATTTT
NA | 13 | TRBJ2-1 | NA | TRBV6-5 | CASSYLGWNEQFF | TGTGCCAGCAGTTATCTAGGTTGGAATGAGCAGTTCTTC
once | 15 | TRBJ2-5 | NA | TRBV6-5 | CASSLSPTGQETQYF | TGTGCCAGCAGCCTCTCCCCGACAGGTCAAGAGACCCAGTACTTC
NA | 17 | TRBJ2-2 | TRBD2 | TRBV28 | CASSFETSGPNTGELFF | TGTGCCAGCAGTTTTGAGACTAGCGGGCCGAACACCGGGGAGCTGTTTTTT
NA | 13 | TRBJ2-5 | TRBD1 | TRBV27 | CASSQDRGGTQYF | TGTGCCAGCAGCCAGGACAGGGGAGGGACCCAGTACTTC
NA | 18 | TRBJ2-1 | TRBD2 | TRBV7-8 | CASSLDSTSAVPLNEQFF | TGTGCCAGCAGCTTAGATAGTACTAGCGCGGTACCCCTAAATGAGCAGTTCTTC
NA | 17 | TRBJ1-1 | NA | TRBV7-9 | CASRNPGRGDRNTEAFF | TGTGCCAGCAGGAATCCAGGGCGGGGGGATCGGAACACTGAAGCTTTCTTT
many | 14 | TRBJ1-1 | NA | TRBV18 | CASSPGQGNTEAFF | TGTGCCAGCTCACCAGGGCAGGGGAACACTGAAGCTTTCTTT
NA | 15 | TRBJ2-1 | NA | TRBV21-1 | CASSFNPSSYNEQFF | TGTGCCAGCAGCTTTAACCCGAGCTCCTACAATGAGCAGTTCTTC
NA | 14 | TRBJ1-1 | TRBD1 | TRBV18 | CASSPGSGGTEAFF | TGTGCCAGCTCACCAGGGTCAGGGGGGACTGAAGCTTTCTTT
once | 16 | TRBJ2-5 | TRBD1 | TRBV18 | CASSPPTGDIQETQYF | TGTGCCAGCTCACCACCGACAGGGGATATACAAGAGACCCAGTACTTC
NA | 12 | TRBJ2-3 | TRBD2 | TRBV19 | CASSGRADTQYF | TGTGCCAGTAGCGGGAGGGCAGATACGCAGTATTTT
NA | 13 | TRBJ1-5 | NA | TRBV2 | CASDSGGNQPQHF | TGTGCCAGCGACTCGGGGGGTAATCAGCCCCAGCATTTT
NA | 15 | TRBJ1-3 | NA | TRBV4-1 | CASSQDRTYGNTIYF | TGCGCCAGCAGCCAAGACAGGACTTACGGAAACACCATATATTTT
NA | 15 | TRBJ1-5 | NA | TRBV28 | CASTGWAGPNQPQHF | TGTGCCAGCACGGGTTGGGCGGGCCCCAATCAGCCCCAGCATTTT
NA | 14 | TRBJ1-1 | TRBD1 | TRBV10-3 | CAIKVAGGNTEAFF | TGTGCCATCAAGGTTGCAGGGGGCAACACTGAAGCTTTCTTT
NA | 14 | TRBJ2-1 | NA | TRBV18 | CASSPSRGGNEQFF | TGTGCCAGCTCACCCAGCCGGGGAGGCAATGAGCAGTTCTTC
NA | 14 | TRBJ1-4 | NA | TRBV28 | CASSLSGGREKLFF | TGTGCCAGCAGTTTATCGGGGGGCCGGGAAAAACTGTTTTTT
once | 12 | TRBJ1-5 | NA | TRBV12-3/TRBV12-4 | CASSSRNQPQHF | TGTGCCAGCAGTTCCAGAAATCAGCCCCAGCATTTT
NA | 13 | TRBJ2-1 | NA | TRBV3-1/TRBV3-2 | CASSQGTVNEQFF | TGTGCCAGCAGCCAAGGAACGGTGAATGAGCAGTTCTTC